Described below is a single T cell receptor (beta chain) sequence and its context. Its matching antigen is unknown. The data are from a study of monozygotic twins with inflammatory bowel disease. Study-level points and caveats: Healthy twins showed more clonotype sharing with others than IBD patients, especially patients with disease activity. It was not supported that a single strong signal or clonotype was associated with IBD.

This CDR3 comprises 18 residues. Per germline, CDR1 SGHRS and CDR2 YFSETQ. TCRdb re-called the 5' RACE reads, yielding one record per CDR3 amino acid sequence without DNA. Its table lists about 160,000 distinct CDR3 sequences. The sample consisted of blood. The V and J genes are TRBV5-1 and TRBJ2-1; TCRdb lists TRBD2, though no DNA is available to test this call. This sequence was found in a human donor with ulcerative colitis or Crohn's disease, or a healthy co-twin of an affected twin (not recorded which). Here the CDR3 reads CASSLIFTSGNSYNEQFF.